The 10 T cell receptor beta chains below come from one sample, sequenced in a study of blood T cell repertoires in COVID-19. This table comes from immunoSEQ multiplex PCR, and its TCRdb copy is limited to in-frame clones, with some not included. The repertoire includes about 130,000 clones, 75% to 85% of them detected once, and approximately 5.2% sits in the top ten. Sequencing was carried out using peripheral blood. Source of these receptors: a woman in her seventies with COVID-19, enrolled during active disease.

The rearrangement joins TRBV28 to TRBJ1-1; 7 bases align to TRBD1. Trimming cost V 6 bases and J 11 bases; bases outside gene matches: 12. Germline assignment: CDR1 MDHEN and CDR2 SYDVKM. The CDR3 length is 13 residues. CDR3: CASRRRLQGGAFF. Here the CDR3 DNA reads TGTGCCAGCAGGCGCCGCCTCCAGGGGGGTGCTTTCTTT.

The rearrangement uses TRBV3-1 (or the pseudogene TRBV3-2) and TRBJ1-5; D is ambiguous. Germline values: CDR1 LGHDT, CDR2 YNNKEL (reference sequence). The V end lost 1 base, the J end lost 4 bases, and 5 bases lay between the germline ends. The CDR3 is 13 amino acids. The CDR3 DNA reads TGTGCCAGCAGCCAAGTCCCGAATCAGCCCCAGCATTTT. Translating gives CASSQVPNQPQHF.

J is TRBJ1-5 and V is TRBV2; a weak D match, TRBD1 (5 bases). Deletions cut 1 base from V and 4 bases from J, with 8 bases between. Germline CDR1 reads SNHLY; CDR2 reads FYNNEI. This CDR3 region has 14 residues. In DNA, the CDR3 is TGTGCCAGCAGTGAAGTCGGGGGTAATCAGCCCCAGCATTTT. Translation gives CASSEVGGNQPQHF. The full variable domain, in which reference TRBV2 and TRBJ1-5 provide the parts outside the CDR3, is EPEVTQTPSHQVTQMGQEVILRCVPISNHLYFYWYRQILGQKVEFLVSFYNNEISEKSEIFDDQFSVERPDGSNFTLKIRSTKLEDSAMYFCASSEVGGNQPQHFGDGTRLSIL.

The chain carries TRBV28 and TRBJ1-6, with 7 positions matching TRBD1. The CDR3 has 12 amino acids. V lost 7 bases and J lost 14; bases outside the gene matches: 8. CDR1 is MDHEN and CDR2 is SYDVKM in the germline V gene. The CDR3 region is CASTQSQGSLHF. CDR3 nucleotides: TGTGCCAGCACCCAATCACAGGGGTCCCTCCACTTT.

The chain recombines TRBV7-3 with TRBJ2-5, with TRBD2 matching 9 bases. The CDR3 covers 16 residues. Germline values: CDR1 SGHTA, CDR2 FQGTGA. V dropped 5 bases and J dropped 2; count of bases not matched to a gene: 9. The CDR3 protein is CASSPTGAGGQETQYF. DNA for the CDR3: TGTGCCAGCAGCCCCACCGGAGCGGGGGGACAAGAGACCCAGTACTTC.

The rearrangement joins TRBV30 to TRBJ2-3; D unclear. This CDR3 region has 13 residues. V was trimmed by 3 bases and J by 2 bases, leaving 9 bases between them. The germline V gene encodes CDR1 GTSNPN and CDR2 SVGIG (reference sequence). Here the CDR3 reads CAWRESATDTQYF. CDR3 DNA: TGTGCCTGGAGGGAGTCAGCCACAGATACGCAGTATTTT.

This clone showed up just once. J is TRBJ1-3 and V is TRBV5-1; D is uncertain. Trimming shortened V by 8 bases and J by 0 bases, and 15 bases separated the two germline ends. This CDR3 region has 15 residues. Germline lookup yields CDR1 SGHRS and CDR2 YFSETQ. This CDR3 is CASSEDGISGNTIYF. The CDR3 region has the DNA TGCGCCAGTTCCGAAGACGGGATCTCTGGAAACACCATATATTTT.

V usage is TRBV3-1 (or the pseudogene TRBV3-2) and J usage is TRBJ1-1; tentatively, D is TRBD1 (5 bases). Looked up from germline, CDR1 is LGHDT and CDR2 is YNNKEL (reference sequence). The ends were cut back, 4 bases at V and 5 bases at J, with 11 bases in the middle. This CDR3 region has 13 residues. The CDR3 DNA follows: TGTGCCAGCAGCCGGGGTCCAGGGACTGAAGCTTTCTTT. It yields the protein CASSRGPGTEAFF.

The chain links TRBV7-8 to TRBJ1-5; D is unresolved. With 0 bases removed from V and 8 bases from J, the gap between germline ends came to 11 bases. The CDR3 spans 14 residues. The germline CDR1 and CDR2 sequences are SGHVS and FQNEAQ. CDR3 sequence: CASSLAAGLEPQHF. The CDR3 DNA follows: TGTGCCAGCAGCTTAGCGGCGGGTTTAGAGCCCCAGCATTTT.

V and J are TRBV7-3 and TRBJ2-1; D may be TRBD2 (6 bases). V gave up 5 bases and J gave up 0 bases, with 14 bases separating them. CDR1 and CDR2 from the germline V gene are SGHTA and FQGTGA. This CDR3 contains 16 residues. The CDR3 DNA reads TGTGCCAGCAGCCCAGCTGGGGGGTACTCCTACAATGAGCAGTTCTTC. It yields the protein CASSPAGGYSYNEQFF.